The 5 T cell receptor beta chains in this list originate from one sample, sequenced in a study of shared clonotypes between healthy human individuals. Naivety among CD8 cells was defined by CD45RO negativity and positive CCR7 selection, thereby excluding terminally differentiated effector memory CD45RA+ cells. The assay was immunoSEQ multiplex PCR, and TCRdb's table has in-frame clones only and misses some. This table has about 650,000 clones, roughly 96% appearing once. Sequences were obtained from naive CD8+ T cells sorted from blood. The receptors shown here come from a woman younger than 45 in good health.

This clone was observed a single time. V gene TRBV21-1 combines with J gene TRBJ1-2. TRBV21-1 is recorded as a pseudogene. CDR3 length: 14 amino acids. The CDR3 nucleotides read TGTGCCAGCAGCAAAGAAAGTCGGGACTATGGCTACACCTTC. Amino acid sequence: CASSKESRDYGYTF.

The V call is TRBV4-1, the J call TRBJ1-6; D gene uncertain. The CDR3 length is 14 residues. V lost 1 base and J lost 15, with 16 bases in between. CDR1 is MGHRA, CDR2 YSYEKL, per germline. CDR3 sequence: CASSQAGSTLGLHF. The CDR3 coding sequence is TGCGCCAGCAGCCAAGCGGGTTCGACCTTGGGCCTCCACTTT.

The rearrangement links TRBV7-9 to TRBJ2-3; 7 nucleotides match TRBD1. The CDR3 spans 16 residues. After removal of 5 bases from V and 3 bases from J, the junction contained 11 bases not matched to a gene. From germline, CDR1 is SEHNR and CDR2 FQNEAQ (reference sequence). CDR3 residues: CASSHKQGIITDTQYF. The CDR3 DNA reads as TGTGCCAGCAGCCATAAACAGGGGATTATAACAGATACGCAGTATTTT.

This chain uses TRBV25-1 with TRBJ1-2; no reliable D call. Germline-derived CDR1 and CDR2 are MGHDK and SYGVNS. V dropped 10 bases and J dropped 8 bases, with 14 bases sitting between them. This CDR3 is 11 amino acids long. CDR3 loop: CATSIPGGYTF. DNA for the CDR3: TGTGCCACCTCAATCCCAGGAGGCTACACCTTC.

This sequence joins TRBV28 and TRBJ1-1, with D uncertain. Germline CDR1 is MDHEN and CDR2 is SYDVKM. With 5 bases removed from V and 3 bases from J, the gap between germline ends came to 10 bases. The CDR3 is made up of 13 amino acids. CDR3 coding DNA: TGTGCCAGCAGTCCCAGTGCTTACACTGAAGCTTTCTTT. Amino acids: CASSPSAYTEAFF.